One T cell receptor beta chain is described in this entry. What it binds is unknown. This sample is drawn from a study of T cells in narcolepsy. Study overall: Donors had narcolepsy type 1 or type 2, or were healthy controls. Study-wide results and limits: In some patient and control memory CD4+ samples, autoreactive clones were absent. Blood of same and different patients, but not healthy controls, reportedly held recurring autoreactive clonotypes. Comparing one patient's CSF and blood CD4+ clonotypes highlighted HCRT- and TRIB2-specific autoreactive clonotypes.

The CDR3 length is 17 residues. Clones were sequenced by immunoSEQ multiplex PCR, and TCRdb holds only the in-frame ones, with some missing. The sample has tens of thousands of clones, 70% to 80% seen once. This chain uses TRBV21-1 with TRBJ2-5; the listed D gene, TRBD1, was not tested against the DNA. TRBV21-1 is labeled a pseudogene. The sequenced sample consisted of memory (CD45RA-) CD4+ T cells from blood. The clonotype comes from a human donor in good health. The CDR3 DNA is TGTGCCAGCAGCAAAGCGCTAGGGGTAACTATGGAAGAGACCCAGTACTTC. This translates into CASSKALGVTMEETQYF.